This entry describes one TCR beta chain. The sample belongs to a study of blood T cell repertoires in COVID-19. About the research overall: Sources were T cells, B-cell-depleted T cells, or PBMCs; the material itself was cDNA or gDNA.

Profiling relied on immunoSEQ multiplex PCR, and the TCRdb table lists in-frame clones only, not all of them. The table has almost 30,000 clones, approximately 80% seen once; the top ten hold around 43%. This CDR3 contains 17 residues. Trimming removed 1 base from V and 0 bases from J; junction bases left unmatched: 8. The germline CDR1 and CDR2 sequences are MNHEY and SVGEGT. The chain uses TRBV6-2 or TRBV6-3 and TRBJ2-7; 8 bases map to TRBD2. The source is a woman between 65 and 79 years old with acute or convalescent COVID-19. Specimen: peripheral blood. CDR3 bases: TGTGCCAGCAGTTACTTCGGGGGGGCCGAATCCTCCTACGAGCAGTACTTC. Translation gives CASSYFGGAESSYEQYF.